The table lists the clone carrying this T cell receptor beta chain with a few counts. Its specificity is unknown. These data originate in a study of identical twins. Unique molecular identifiers were present on cDNA, and template switching added a universal primer site. MiXCR was run by TCRdb on the 5' RACE reads, yielding one entry per CDR3 protein. The table shows hundreds of thousands of distinct CDR3 sequences, with approximately 13% occurring only once. This CDR3 has 17 residues. Germline-derived CDR1 and CDR2 are MGHRA and YSYEKL. The junction had 10 bases not matched to a gene; V was cut back by 4 bases and J by 3 bases. Overall study results and limits: The study drew conclusions from cross-sectional statistical analysis, not from following the same donors.

This sample also appeared in a second study, on yellow fever vaccine responses in identical twins.

The sequence was obtained from a woman younger than 30 in good health. V gene TRBV4-1 combines with J gene TRBJ2-3, with 10 bases that match TRBD2. The material sequenced was CD8+ T cells sorted from blood. This chain's CDR3 is CASSLLAGGEVTDTQYF. CDR3 bases: TGCGCCAGCAGCCTTTTAGCGGGGGGCGAGGTAACAGATACGCAGTATTTT.